The clone carrying this T cell receptor beta chain was seen more than once but under ten times. The antigen remains unidentified. The CDR3 runs 13 residues. The V end was cut by 9 bases, the J end by 7 bases, with 16 bases between. Per germline, CDR1 ENHRY and CDR2 SYGVKD. These data are taken from a study of OX40 agonist ivuxolimab in advanced cancers. Study-wide results and caveats: Expanded clones were, on average, more numerous in CD8+ T cells than in CD4+. Several nonresponders also turned out to have low normalized T-cell clonal expansion.

Measured with immunoSEQ multiplex PCR; TCRdb has only the in-frame clones, and not every one. The data show 63,000 or so clones, 80% to 85% seen once. V and J are TRBV10-3 and TRBJ1-5; maybe TRBD1 (6 bases). The specimen comprised CD4+ or CD8+ T cells sorted from blood, sampled in a trial of the OX40 agonist ivuxolimab. This clonotype was sampled from an adult with an advanced solid tumor such as melanoma, head and neck, liver or kidney cancer. The CDR3 reads CAIQQGLVQPQHF. In DNA form, the CDR3 reads TGTGCCATTCAACAGGGCCTCGTGCAGCCCCAGCATTTT.